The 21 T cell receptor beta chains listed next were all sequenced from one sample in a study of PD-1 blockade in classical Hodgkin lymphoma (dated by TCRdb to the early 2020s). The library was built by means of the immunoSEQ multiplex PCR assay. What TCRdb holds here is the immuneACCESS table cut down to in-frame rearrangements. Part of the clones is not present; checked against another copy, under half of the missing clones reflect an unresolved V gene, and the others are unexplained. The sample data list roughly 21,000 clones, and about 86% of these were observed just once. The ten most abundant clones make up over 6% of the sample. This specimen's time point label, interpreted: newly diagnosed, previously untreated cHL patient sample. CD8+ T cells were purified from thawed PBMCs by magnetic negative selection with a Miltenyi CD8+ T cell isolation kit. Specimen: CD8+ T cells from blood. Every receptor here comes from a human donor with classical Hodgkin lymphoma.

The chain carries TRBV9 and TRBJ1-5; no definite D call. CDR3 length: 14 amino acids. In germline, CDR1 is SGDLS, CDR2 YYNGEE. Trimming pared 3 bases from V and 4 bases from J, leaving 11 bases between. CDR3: CASSAKADNQPQHF. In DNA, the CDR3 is TGTGCCAGCAGCGCTAAGGCGGATAATCAGCCCCAGCATTTT.

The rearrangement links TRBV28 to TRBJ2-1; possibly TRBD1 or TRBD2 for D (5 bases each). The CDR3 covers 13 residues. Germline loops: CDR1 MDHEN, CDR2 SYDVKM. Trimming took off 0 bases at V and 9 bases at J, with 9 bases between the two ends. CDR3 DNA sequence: TGTGCCAGCAGTTTATGGGGGGTGGGTGAGCAGTTCTTC. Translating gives CASSLWGVGEQFF.

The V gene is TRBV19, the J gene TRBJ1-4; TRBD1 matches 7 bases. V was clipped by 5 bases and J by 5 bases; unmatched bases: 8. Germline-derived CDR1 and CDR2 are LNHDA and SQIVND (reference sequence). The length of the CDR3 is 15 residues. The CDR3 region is CASSFGGQRNEKLFF. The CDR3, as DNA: TGTGCCAGTAGTTTCGGGGGACAGAGGAATGAAAAACTGTTTTTT.

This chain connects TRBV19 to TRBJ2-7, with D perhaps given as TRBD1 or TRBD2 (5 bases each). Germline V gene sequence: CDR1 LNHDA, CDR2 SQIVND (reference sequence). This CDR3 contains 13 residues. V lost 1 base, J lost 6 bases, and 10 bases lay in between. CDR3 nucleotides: TGTGCCAGTAGTATAGGAAAAGGGACCGAGCAGTACTTC. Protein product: CASSIGKGTEQYF.

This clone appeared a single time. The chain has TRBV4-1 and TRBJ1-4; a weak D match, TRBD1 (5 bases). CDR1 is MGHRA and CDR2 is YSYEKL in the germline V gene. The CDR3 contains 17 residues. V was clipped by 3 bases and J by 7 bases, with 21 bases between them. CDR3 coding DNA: TGCGCCAGCAGCCAGGGCTCGGGGTTAGGGGTTGGTGAAAAACTGTTTTTT. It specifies CASSQGSGLGVGEKLFF.

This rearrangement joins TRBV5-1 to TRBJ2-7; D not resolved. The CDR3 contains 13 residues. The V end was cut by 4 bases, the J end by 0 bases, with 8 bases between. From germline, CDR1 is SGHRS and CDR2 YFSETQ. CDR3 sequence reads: CASSADSSYEQYF. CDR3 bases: TGCGCCAGCAGCGCCGACTCCTCCTACGAGCAGTACTTC.

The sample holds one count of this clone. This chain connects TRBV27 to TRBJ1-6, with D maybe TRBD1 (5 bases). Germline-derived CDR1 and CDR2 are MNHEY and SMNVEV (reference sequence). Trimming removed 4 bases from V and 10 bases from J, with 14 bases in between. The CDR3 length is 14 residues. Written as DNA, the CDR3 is TGTGCCAGCAGTTGGGCAGGGTCAGGGTCACCCCTCCACTTT. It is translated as CASSWAGSGSPLHF.

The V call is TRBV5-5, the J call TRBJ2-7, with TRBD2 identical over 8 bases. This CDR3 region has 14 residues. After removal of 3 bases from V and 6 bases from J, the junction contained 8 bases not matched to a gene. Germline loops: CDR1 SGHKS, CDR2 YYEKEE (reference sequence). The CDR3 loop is CASSSVAGLGEQYF. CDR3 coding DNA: TGTGCCAGCAGCTCAGTAGCGGGGCTCGGCGAGCAGTACTTC.

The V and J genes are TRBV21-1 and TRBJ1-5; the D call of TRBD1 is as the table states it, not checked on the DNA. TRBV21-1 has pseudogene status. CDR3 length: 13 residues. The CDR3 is CASSQGPYQPQHF. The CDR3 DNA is TGTGCCAGCAGCCAGGGCCCCTATCAGCCCCAGCATTTT.

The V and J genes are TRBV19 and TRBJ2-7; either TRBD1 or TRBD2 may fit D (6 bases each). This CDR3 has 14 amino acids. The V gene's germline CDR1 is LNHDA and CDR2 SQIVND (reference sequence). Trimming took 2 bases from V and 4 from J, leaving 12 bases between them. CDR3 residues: CASSITGGTYEQYF. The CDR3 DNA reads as TGTGCCAGTAGTATAACCGGGGGCACTTACGAGCAGTACTTC.

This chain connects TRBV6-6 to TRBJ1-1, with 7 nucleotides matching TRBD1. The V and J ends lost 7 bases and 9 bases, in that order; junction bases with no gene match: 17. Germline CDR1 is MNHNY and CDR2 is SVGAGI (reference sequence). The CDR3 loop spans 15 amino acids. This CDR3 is CASTLGGQGVGQAFF. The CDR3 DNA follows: TGTGCCAGCACCCTAGGGGGGCAGGGGGTCGGCCAAGCTTTCTTT.

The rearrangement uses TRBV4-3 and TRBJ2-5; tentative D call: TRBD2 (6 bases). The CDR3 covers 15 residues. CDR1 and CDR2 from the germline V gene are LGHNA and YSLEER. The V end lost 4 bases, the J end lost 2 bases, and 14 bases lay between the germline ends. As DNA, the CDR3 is TGCGCCAGCAGCCCCTATCGGGGGTTTCAAGAGACCCAGTACTTC. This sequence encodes CASSPYRGFQETQYF.

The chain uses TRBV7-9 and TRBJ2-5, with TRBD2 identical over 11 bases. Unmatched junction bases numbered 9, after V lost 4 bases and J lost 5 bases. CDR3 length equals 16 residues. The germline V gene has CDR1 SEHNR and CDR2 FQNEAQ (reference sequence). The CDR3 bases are TGTGCCAGCAGCTCCACCACTAGCGGGGGCAGGGAGACCCAGTACTTC. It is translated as CASSSTTSGGRETQYF.

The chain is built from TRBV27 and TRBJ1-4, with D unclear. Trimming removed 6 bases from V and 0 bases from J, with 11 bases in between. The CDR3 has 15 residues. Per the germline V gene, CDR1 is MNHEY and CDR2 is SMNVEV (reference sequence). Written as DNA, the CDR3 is TGTGCCAGCAGGGAACAGTTTGCAACTAATGAAAAACTGTTTTTT. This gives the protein CASREQFATNEKLFF.

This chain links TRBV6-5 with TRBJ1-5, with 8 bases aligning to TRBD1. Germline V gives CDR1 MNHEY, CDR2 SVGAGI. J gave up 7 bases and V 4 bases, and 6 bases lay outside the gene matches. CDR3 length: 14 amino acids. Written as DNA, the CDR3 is TGTGCCAGCAGTTTAGGACAGGGAGGGCAGCCCCAGCATTTT. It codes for CASSLGQGGQPQHF.

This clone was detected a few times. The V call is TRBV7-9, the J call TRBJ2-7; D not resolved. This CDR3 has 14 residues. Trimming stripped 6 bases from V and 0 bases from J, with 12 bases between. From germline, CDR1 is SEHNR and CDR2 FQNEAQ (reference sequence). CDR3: CASSGDWTSYEQYF. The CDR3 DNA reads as TGTGCCAGCAGTGGCGATTGGACCTCCTACGAGCAGTACTTC.

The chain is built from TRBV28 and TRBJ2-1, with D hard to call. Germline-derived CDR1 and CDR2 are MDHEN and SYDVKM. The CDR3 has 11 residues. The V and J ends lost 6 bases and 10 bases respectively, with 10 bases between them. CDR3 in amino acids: CASSSSVEQFF. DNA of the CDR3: TGTGCCAGCAGCTCATCTGTCGAGCAGTTCTTC.

The CDR3: CASSLRFGNTIYF. In nucleotides, the CDR3 is TGTGCCAGCAGCCTGAGATTCGGAAACACCATATATTTT. This chain links TRBV7-7 with TRBJ1-3, with unresolved D. This CDR3 region has 13 residues. V dropped 5 bases and J dropped 4 bases, with 9 bases sitting between them. The germline gives CDR1 SSHAT, CDR2 FNYEAQ (reference sequence).

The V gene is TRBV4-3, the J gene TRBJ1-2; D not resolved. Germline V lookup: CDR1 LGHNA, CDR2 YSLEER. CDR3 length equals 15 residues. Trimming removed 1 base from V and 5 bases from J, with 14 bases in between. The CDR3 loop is CASSQANVLGYGYTF. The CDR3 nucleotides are TGCGCCAGCAGCCAAGCCAATGTGCTGGGTTATGGCTACACCTTC.

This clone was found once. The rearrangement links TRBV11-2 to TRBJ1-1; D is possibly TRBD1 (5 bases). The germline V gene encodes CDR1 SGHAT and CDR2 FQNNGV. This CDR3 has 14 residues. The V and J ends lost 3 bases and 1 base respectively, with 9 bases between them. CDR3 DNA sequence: TGTGCCAGCAGCTTGGAGGGACGGAACACTGAAGCTTTCTTT. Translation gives CASSLEGRNTEAFF. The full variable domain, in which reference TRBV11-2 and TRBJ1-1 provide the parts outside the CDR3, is EAGVAQSPRYKIIEKRQSVAFWCNPISGHATLYWYQQILGQGPKLLIQFQNNGVVDDSQLPKDRFSAERLKGVDSTLKIQPAKLEDSAVYLCASSLEGRNTEAFFGQGTRLTVV.

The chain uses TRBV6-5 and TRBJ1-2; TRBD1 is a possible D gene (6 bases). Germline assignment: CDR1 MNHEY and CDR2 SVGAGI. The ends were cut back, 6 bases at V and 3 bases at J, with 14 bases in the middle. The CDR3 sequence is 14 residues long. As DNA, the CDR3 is TGTGCCAGCAGCCAAACAGGGTTGGACTATGGCTACACCTTC. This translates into CASSQTGLDYGYTF.